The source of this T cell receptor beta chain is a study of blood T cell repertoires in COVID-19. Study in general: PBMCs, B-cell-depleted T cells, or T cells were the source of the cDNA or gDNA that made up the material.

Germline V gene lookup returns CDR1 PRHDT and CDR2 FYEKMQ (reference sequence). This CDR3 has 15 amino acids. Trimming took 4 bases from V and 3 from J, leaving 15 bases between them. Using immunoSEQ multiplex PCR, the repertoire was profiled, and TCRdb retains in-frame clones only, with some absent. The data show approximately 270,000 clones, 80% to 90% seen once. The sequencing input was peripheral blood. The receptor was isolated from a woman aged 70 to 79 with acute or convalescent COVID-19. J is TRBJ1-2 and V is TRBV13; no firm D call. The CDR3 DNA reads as TGTGCCAGCAGCTCCCTGCGGAAGGAGGACTATGGCTACACCTTC. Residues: CASSSLRKEDYGYTF.